This T cell receptor (beta chain) emerged from a study of T-cell reconstitution after alpha-beta-depleted transplantation in children. Study conclusions and caveats: Some patients' high day-60 TCRbeta diversity was traced to surviving recipient T cells and thymic progenitors. Reportedly, only several hundred clones from non-depleted graft cells drove alpha-beta T-cell counts at about two months. The main origin of T-cell counts and diversity one year after transplant was newly produced T cells.

A library of TCRbeta sequences, prepared with unique molecular identifiers, was generated. One entry per CDR3 protein, called by TCRdb with MiXCR from the PCR reads. The table records under 250,000 distinct CDR3 sequences, under 20% of them present only once. Comments on this clonotype: Its specificity is not known.

The source is a male patient aged 2 to 10 who had a stem cell transplant for acute lymphoblastic leukemia, so the T cells may come from the graft donor. The starting material was PBMCs, mostly from graft donor cells, obtained 360 days after TCRalphabeta/CD19-depleted stem cell transplant.

The chain's CDR3 is CASSRTSGGVPTSSYNEQFF. The CDR3 bases are TGCGCCAGCAGCCGAACTAGCGGGGGGGTCCCCACGAGCTCCTACAATGAGCAGTTCTTC. V and J are TRBV5-1 and TRBJ2-1; the match to TRBD2 covers 13 bases. The length of the CDR3 is 20 residues. The trim removed 4 bases at V and 0 bases at J, leaving 13 bases unmatched. Germline CDR1 is SGHRS and CDR2 is YFSETQ.